The entry below describes one TCR beta chain. The sample is drawn from a study of blood T cell repertoires in COVID-19. Living in 24 US areas, the participants were between roughly 18 and 95 years of age. In Cohort 3, a recovered donor had either two negative PCRs, clearance, or symptom resolution. Germline V lookup: CDR1 MGHRA, CDR2 YSYEKL. The CDR3 sequence is 15 residues long. The germline V and J ends were trimmed by 0 bases and 0 bases, with 9 bases remaining between them. Source study methods: Nucleated cell number was recorded as an estimate derived from reference gene primer amplification. Sequencing was performed with immunoSEQ multiplex PCR; in TCRdb, only in-frame clones are kept and a portion is missing. The V and J calls and clone size are taken from that table; D and trimming were inferred from the DNA. Among some 390,000 clones listed, around 87% were seen once.

The receptor's source is a man in his thirties or forties who had recovered from COVID-19. The chain uses TRBV4-1 and TRBJ2-7; D is unclear. The sequencing input was PBMCs or T cells enriched from blood (not recorded which). The CDR3 DNA is TGCGCCAGCAGCCAAGATCGCAGAAACTCCTACGAGCAGTACTTC. Translated, it gives CASSQDRRNSYEQYF.